These T cell receptor beta chains were read from a single sample in a study of T cells in Graves' hyperthyroidism and ophthalmopathy. TCRdb recomputed calls from the multiplex PCR reads with MiXCR, one row per CDR3 protein. The data show 650,000 to 850,000 distinct CDR3 sequences, roughly 20% seen once. The sequenced sample was blood. The receptor set was obtained from a woman aged 45-59 years with Graves' hyperthyroidism that later progressed to Graves' ophthalmopathy. Each CDR3 is given without its conserved first and last residue.

AIRNDYDSGNTIY,TRBV7-9,TRBJ1-3
ATSRGDYNSPLH,TRBV15,TRBJ1-6
ASSTRLANEQY,TRBV5-4,TRBJ2-7
ASSLDLGQGDHGEQY,TRBV13,TRBJ2-7
ASEYSGGEQF,TRBV5-5,TRBJ2-1
AWSSGGMAQETQY,TRBV30,TRBJ2-5
ASSPPESFSYNEQF,TRBV18,TRBJ2-1
SARSSGGAFGTDTQY,TRBV20-1,TRBJ2-3
ASSPQGAWEKLF,TRBV4-1,TRBJ1-4
SARLVLLGTEAF,TRBV20-1,TRBJ1-1
ASSLSSSRGAPDTQY,TRBV11-2,TRBJ2-3
ASIRWGVGYGYT,TRBV6-5,TRBJ1-2
ASSKTGPGTGYTDTQY,TRBV6-1,TRBJ2-3
ASTETGSSYNEQF,TRBV5-4,TRBJ2-1
ASSPGRTQYEQY,TRBV11-2,TRBJ2-7
ASSWGGLGNEQF,TRBV11-2,TRBJ2-1
ASTQEKDSPLH,TRBV2,TRBJ1-6
ASSPGTDPYEQY,TRBV3-1,TRBJ2-7
ASSPSRGLYEKLF,TRBV5-1,TRBJ1-4
ASSTVLQGQTEAF,TRBV5-1,TRBJ1-1